Below are 21 T cell receptor beta chains sequenced from a single sample in a study of T cell repertoires in cytomegalovirus infection. These receptors have no known antigen. TCRdb ran MiXCR on the reads and lists one entry per CDR3 protein. The sample has just under 500,000 distinct CDR3 sequences, roughly a third seen once. Source: cultured PBMCs, taken from culture after CMV antigen stimulation. These receptors originate from a human donor in good health (CMV status not recorded). Some clones in this sample may be carry-over from other donors' samples.

This clonotype has a handful of counts. The V and J genes are TRBV7-6 and TRBJ1-1, with D uncertain. The CDR3 length is 14 residues. V lost 5 bases and J 5 bases, leaving 15 bases between the germline ends. The germline V gene encodes CDR1 SGHVS and CDR2 FNYEAQ. CDR3 sequence (DNA): TGTGCCAGCAGCCACAATGGCATTGTTACTGAAGCTTTCTTT. This codes for CASSHNGIVTEAFF.

The CDR3 protein is CATSSGANNEQFF. DNA of the CDR3: TGTGCCACCAGCAGCGGGGCGAACAATGAGCAGTTCTTC. The chain joins TRBV15 to TRBJ2-1; either TRBD1 or TRBD2 may fit D (5 bases each). The CDR3 runs to 13 residues. The V end was cut by 3 bases, the J end by 5 bases, with 8 bases between. Germline V CDR1 and CDR2: LNHNV, YYDKDF (reference sequence).

This chain links TRBV11-2 with TRBJ1-1; no clear D. V shed 4 bases and J shed 5 bases, with 14 bases lying between them. The CDR3 covers 14 residues. Looked up from germline, CDR1 is SGHAT and CDR2 is FQNNGV. In nucleotides, the CDR3 is TGTGCCAGCAGCTCAGTTAGGATGGCGACTGAAGCTTTCTTT. The encoded protein is CASSSVRMATEAFF.

This clonotype was seen only a few times. V and J are TRBV27 and TRBJ2-2, with D possibly being TRBD1 or TRBD2 (5 bases each). The V gene's germline CDR1 is MNHEY and CDR2 SMNVEV (reference sequence). V dropped 6 bases and J dropped 0 bases, with 11 bases sitting between them. The CDR3 length is 15 residues. The CDR3 protein is CASSRATTNTGELFF. The DNA for the CDR3 is TGTGCCAGCAGCAGGGCGACTACGAACACCGGGGAGCTGTTTTTT.

The table lists this clonotype with many counts. The CDR3 DNA reads as TGTGCCAGCAGTTTAGGGACGGGGACAGATACGCAGTATTTT. Translating gives CASSLGTGTDTQYF. This chain connects TRBV12-3 or TRBV12-4 to TRBJ2-3; D is possibly TRBD2 (5 bases). CDR3 length equals 14 residues. The V end was cut by 1 base, the J end by 3 bases, with 8 bases between.

The V and J genes are TRBV4-3 and TRBJ2-7; D is ambiguous. This CDR3 spans 12 amino acids. Trimming took 4 bases from V and 1 from J, leaving 5 bases between them. Germline lookup yields CDR1 LGHNA and CDR2 YSLEER. For the CDR3, the DNA is TGCGCCAGCAGCCCCCCTTCCTACGAGCAGTACGTC. Residues: CASSPPSYEQYV.

This clonotype was detected a few times. The rearrangement uses TRBV2 and TRBJ2-3, with a possible D match to TRBD2 (6 bases). This CDR3 contains 14 residues. CDR1 is SNHLY and CDR2 is FYNNEI in the germline V gene. V was clipped by 6 bases and J by 1 base, with 11 bases between them. CDR3 region: CASRRDSGTDTQYF. In DNA form, the CDR3 reads TGTGCCAGCAGGCGGGACTCGGGCACAGATACGCAGTATTTT.

The rearrangement links TRBV9 to TRBJ2-3, with D possibly being TRBD1 or TRBD2 (6 bases each). V lost 7 bases and J lost 5, with 17 bases in between. The CDR3 loop spans 14 amino acids. From germline, CDR1 is SGDLS and CDR2 YYNGEE. CDR3 residues: CASGGTSIIDTQYF. CDR3 nucleotides: TGTGCCAGCGGCGGGACATCGATAATAGATACGCAGTATTTT.

There are many counts of this clonotype. Sequence at one end of the junction differs from germline and may be a read error. The chain has TRBV7-2 and TRBJ2-1, with D tentatively TRBD1 (6 bases). CDR1 is SGHTA, CDR2 FQGNSA, per germline. This CDR3 has 14 amino acids. In DNA form, the CDR3 reads TGTGCCAGCAGCCCCAACCCCAGGGGTCGAGTCGAAGACTTC. This codes for CASSPNPRGRVEDF.

Ten or more counts support this clonotype. V is TRBV7-2 and J is TRBJ1-1, with 7 nucleotides matching TRBD1. Trimming cost V 6 bases and J 7 bases; bases outside gene matches: 8. CDR1 and CDR2 (germline): SGHTA, FQGNSA. There are 13 residues in the CDR3. The DNA for the CDR3 is TGTGCCAGCAGAGGGGGCAGAGAAGATGAAGCTTTCTTT. Protein: CASRGGREDEAFF.

This clonotype was observed a single time. Written as DNA, the CDR3 is TGTGCCAGCAGTGACCCCGGGGGAGGCGACAGCTCCTACGAGCAGTACGTC. Amino acid sequence: CASSDPGGGDSSYEQYV. The gene calls are TRBV2 and TRBJ2-7, with a possible D match to TRBD2 (6 bases). Germline V gene sequence: CDR1 SNHLY, CDR2 FYNNEI. CDR3 length: 17 residues. Trimming cost V 3 bases and J 0 bases, with 18 bases left between them.

The chain joins TRBV27 to TRBJ2-5, with 7 bases aligning to TRBD2. The CDR3 has 15 amino acids. V was pared by 2 bases and J by 5 bases, with 8 bases of the junction left unmatched. Germline-derived CDR1 and CDR2 are MNHEY and SMNVEV (reference sequence). The CDR3 DNA reads as TGTGCCAGCAGTTTAGGAGGGAGGGCCCGGGAGACCCAGTACTTC. It yields the protein CASSLGGRARETQYF.

V gene TRBV6-2 or TRBV6-3 combines with J gene TRBJ2-1; 12 bases align to TRBD2. After removal of 5 bases from V and 3 bases from J, the junction contained 5 bases not matched to a gene. The germline V gene encodes CDR1 MNHEY and CDR2 SVGEGT. The CDR3 runs to 16 residues. The CDR3 is CASSEWTSGNYNEQFF. For the CDR3, the DNA is TGTGCCAGCAGTGAATGGACTAGCGGGAACTACAATGAGCAGTTCTTC.

In this sample, this clonotype turned up a few times. The J gene is TRBJ2-5, the V gene TRBV7-2; D perhaps matches TRBD2 (6 bases). In germline, CDR1 is SGHTA, CDR2 FQGNSA. Trimming left V 2 bases short and J 5 bases short, with 18 bases between. The CDR3 contains 16 residues. The chain's CDR3 is CASSLSPGGRVETQYF. CDR3 nucleotides: TGTGCCAGCAGCTTATCCCCCGGGGGTCGAGTGGAGACCCAGTACTTC.

The rearrangement links TRBV5-6 to TRBJ2-5; D perhaps matches TRBD1 (6 bases). The V end lost 4 bases, the J end lost 4 bases, and 20 bases lay between the germline ends. Germline CDR1 is SGHDT and CDR2 is YYEEEE. This CDR3 comprises 16 residues. CDR3 in amino acids: CASSPKTGTGIETQYF. As DNA, the CDR3 is TGTGCCAGCAGCCCAAAAACAGGGACCGGGATAGAGACCCAGTACTTC.

This clonotype appeared a single time. The chain employs TRBV11-2 and TRBJ2-5, with D perhaps matching TRBD1 or TRBD2 (5 bases each). V dropped 5 bases and J dropped 5 bases, with 21 bases sitting between them. Germline V gene lookup returns CDR1 SGHAT and CDR2 FQNNGV. CDR3 length equals 16 residues. The CDR3 sequence: CASSLRRATWGETQYF. The CDR3 DNA sequence: TGTGCCAGCAGCCTCAGAAGAGCCACCTGGGGGGAGACCCAGTACTTC.

This sequence joins TRBV7-3 and TRBJ2-7; TRBD2 might be the D (5 bases). Germline CDR1 is SGHTA and CDR2 is FQGTGA. The length of the CDR3 is 13 residues. Deletions cut 4 bases from V and 4 bases from J, with 11 bases between. Here the CDR3 DNA reads TGTGCCAGCAGCTCAGATCCGGGATACGAGCAGTACTTC. Its protein is CASSSDPGYEQYF.

This clonotype showed up just a few times. V and J are TRBV7-2 and TRBJ1-1; TRBD1 might be the D (6 bases). Per germline, CDR1 SGHTA and CDR2 FQGNSA. The CDR3 sequence is 13 residues long. Trimming cost V 5 bases and J 7 bases, with 14 bases left between them. The CDR3 nucleotides read TGTGCCAGCAGCCGCCAGGGGCAAGGTGAAGCTTTCTTT. Protein: CASSRQGQGEAFF.

This clonotype was counted only a few times. This chain joins TRBV4-1 and TRBJ1-4; D perhaps matches TRBD1 (5 bases). CDR1 and CDR2 (germline): MGHRA, YSYEKL. Between the trimmed V and J ends, which lost 2 bases and 7 bases, there was a span of 14 bases. The CDR3 contains 15 residues. The CDR3 loop reads CASSQPGATGEKLFF. The CDR3 region has the DNA TGCGCCAGCAGCCAACCCGGGGCCACGGGTGAAAAACTGTTTTTT.

This clonotype was picked up a small number of times. The chain carries TRBV28 and TRBJ2-1, with D hard to call. This CDR3 comprises 15 residues. Germline CDR1 and CDR2: MDHEN and SYDVKM. V lost 0 bases, J lost 1 base, and 7 bases lay in between. The CDR3 loop reads CASSLWGASYNEQFF. CDR3 coding DNA: TGTGCCAGCAGTTTATGGGGCGCGTCCTACAATGAGCAGTTCTTC.

The chain recombines TRBV7-2 with TRBJ2-2; 13 nucleotides align to TRBD2. The J segment lost 6 bases and the V segment lost 5 bases, leaving 9 bases of the junction unmatched. Germline V lookup: CDR1 SGHTA, CDR2 FQGNSA. CDR3 size: 17 residues. The DNA of the CDR3 is TGTGCCAGCAGCCCTCGACTAGCGGGAGGATTTGCCGGGGAGCTGTTTTTT. This encodes CASSPRLAGGFAGELFF.